This T cell receptor (beta chain) originates from a study of T cells in Graves' hyperthyroidism and ophthalmopathy. Uncontrolled infection, other autoimmune disease, pregnancy or lactation led to exclusion. The authors took PBMCs from 10 ml fresh peripheral blood. In the case of this clonotype: Its antigen is not known.

Germline CDR1 GTSNPN, CDR2 SVGIG (reference sequence). This CDR3 has 12 amino acids. V lost 4 bases and J 11 bases, leaving 17 bases between the germline ends. Researchers took RNA transcripts and amplified the TCR beta CDR3 regions from them. HTBI primers were employed in a first-round RT-PCR of the TCR CDR3. From the multiplex PCR reads, TCRdb called clonotypes with MiXCR, one entry per CDR3 protein. This sample has under 300,000 distinct CDR3 sequences, with 22% found just once. Notes on the study in general: The blood repertoire included most of the expanded thyroid clonotypes above 0.001.

The chain carries TRBV30 and TRBJ1-1; D is possibly TRBD1 (6 bases). This sequence originates from a man aged 30-40 years with Graves' ophthalmopathy. The sample taken for sequencing was blood. Written as DNA, the CDR3 is TGTGCCTGGAACCAGGGGCGGGGGGTTGCTTTCTTT. It translates to CAWNQGRGVAFF.